The 20 T cell receptor beta chains given below trace back to one sample, sequenced in a study of cytomegalovirus exposure and HLA in healthy donors. A multiplex PCR was run with 60 Vbeta primers and 13 Jbeta primers. Only in-frame clones appear in the TCRdb table, and some are missing; sequencing was by immunoSEQ multiplex PCR. The sample consists of about 200,000 clones, 80% to 85% of them appearing once. Sequences were obtained from PBMCs. These receptors were collected from a woman aged 45-60 years in good health and CMV-seropositive.

V and J are TRBV10-3 and TRBJ2-1; TRBD2 aligns across 13 bases. CDR1 is ENHRY and CDR2 is SYGVKD in the germline V gene. The V segment lost 4 bases and the J segment 5 bases; nucleotides outside the gene matches: 8. The CDR3 sequence is 17 residues long. The CDR3 spells CAISASGTSGVDNEQFF. In nucleotides, the CDR3 is TGTGCCATCAGTGCCTCCGGGACTAGCGGGGTGGACAATGAGCAGTTCTTC.

J is TRBJ2-1 and V is TRBV6-1, with TRBD2 matching 7 bases. The CDR3 has 12 residues. Germline CDR1 reads MNHNS; CDR2 reads SASEGT. Trimming removed 6 bases from V and 10 bases from J; junction bases left unmatched: 6. The CDR3 region is CASRQGGREQFF. For the CDR3, the DNA is TGTGCCAGCAGGCAGGGAGGGCGGGAGCAGTTCTTC.

This sequence joins TRBV10-3 and TRBJ1-2; TRBD1 matches 8 bases. This CDR3 comprises 14 residues. V was pared by 4 bases and J by 5 bases, with 6 bases of the junction left unmatched. Germline CDR1 ENHRY, CDR2 SYGVKD. CDR3 coding DNA: TGTGCCATCAGTGGGGGACAGGAGGGATATGGCTACACCTTC. Translated, it gives CAISGGQEGYGYTF.

This rearrangement joins TRBV18 to TRBJ2-7; 12 nucleotides match TRBD1. CDR1 is KGHSH and CDR2 is LQKENI in the germline V gene. CDR3 length equals 16 residues. After removal of 1 base from V and 6 bases from J, the junction contained 7 bases not matched to a gene. The CDR3 protein is CASSPLTGTGGVEQYF. DNA of the CDR3: TGTGCCAGCTCACCACTCACCGGGACAGGGGGCGTCGAGCAGTACTTC.

The chain has TRBV12-5 and TRBJ2-3, with a tentative D call TRBD2 (5 bases). The CDR3 has 15 residues. Germline CDR1 is LGHNT and CDR2 is FRNRAP. V was cut by 6 bases and J by 3 bases, with 16 bases left in between. Here the CDR3 DNA reads TGTGCTAGTGGACATGGGGAGACTATGACAGATACGCAGTATTTT. This encodes CASGHGETMTDTQYF.

The rearrangement links TRBV6-5 to TRBJ2-7, with D possibly matching TRBD1 (7 bases). The CDR3 consists of 13 residues. The ends were cut back, 6 bases at V and 8 bases at J, with 17 bases in the middle. Looked up from germline, CDR1 is MNHEY and CDR2 is SVGAGI. CDR3: CASSQGDSYKQYF. The CDR3 DNA is TGTGCCAGCAGCCAGGGGGACTCTTACAAGCAGTACTTC.

The CDR3 sequence: CASSYEGGGLTQYF. CDR3 nucleotides: TGTGCCAGCAGTTACGAAGGAGGTGGTCTCACGCAGTATTTT. The chain joins TRBV6-5 to TRBJ2-3, with TRBD2 as a possible D gene (5 bases). This CDR3 region has 14 residues. V lost 2 bases and J 9 bases, leaving 15 bases between the germline ends. Germline V gives CDR1 MNHEY, CDR2 SVGAGI.

The gene calls are TRBV2 and TRBJ2-5, with D uncertain. There are 12 residues in the CDR3. CDR1 SNHLY and CDR2 FYNNEI come from the germline V gene. The germline V and J ends were trimmed by 0 bases and 5 bases, with 4 bases remaining between them. The CDR3 protein is CASSEAAETQYF. The CDR3 coding sequence is TGTGCCAGCAGTGAAGCTGCGGAGACCCAGTACTTC. Complete variable domain (other parts from reference TRBV2 and TRBJ2-5): EPEVTQTPSHQVTQMGQEVILRCVPISNHLYFYWYRQILGQKVEFLVSFYNNEISEKSEIFDDQFSVERPDGSNFTLKIRSTKLEDSAMYFCASSEAAETQYFGPGTRLLVL.

The rearrangement uses TRBV23-1 and TRBJ1-1; D is unclear. TRBV23-1 carries the ORF label, with uncertain function. Trimming left V 4 bases short and J 3 bases short, with 12 bases between. The CDR3 spans 14 residues. The CDR3 is CASSRCGFHTEAFF. DNA of the CDR3: TGCGCCAGCAGTCGGTGCGGATTCCACACTGAAGCTTTCTTT.

The genes are TRBV4-3 and TRBJ1-5, with D possibly TRBD1 on 5 matching bases. V was pared by 3 bases and J by 3 bases, with 9 bases between. In germline, CDR1 is LGHNA, CDR2 YSLEER. The CDR3 has 14 amino acids. This CDR3 reads CASSHDSPNQPQHF. DNA for the CDR3: TGCGCCAGCAGCCACGACAGTCCCAATCAGCCCCAGCATTTT.

A remark on this clone: This CDR3 is also generated by other DNA sequences in the sample. CDR3 nucleotide sequence: TGTGCCAGCAGCTTATCCGCTAGCGGGGGGGCCAGAGATACGCAGTATTTT. Its protein product is CASSLSASGGARDTQYF. This sequence joins TRBV7-2 and TRBJ2-3; 12 positions match TRBD2. Germline-derived CDR1 and CDR2 are SGHTA and FQGNSA. The CDR3 runs to 17 residues. V lost 2 bases and J lost 5; bases outside the gene matches: 8.

This chain connects TRBV18 to TRBJ2-1; 13 nucleotides line up with TRBD2. Germline values: CDR1 KGHSH, CDR2 LQKENI. There are 15 residues in the CDR3. The ends lost 3 bases at V and 9 bases at J; junction bases unmatched: 5. The CDR3 DNA reads as TGTGCCAGCTCACCCGGACTAGCGGGAGTGGTTGAGCAGTTCTTC. Protein: CASSPGLAGVVEQFF.

The chain combines TRBV6-6 with TRBJ1-5; D is uncertain. CDR3 length equals 14 residues. Germline values: CDR1 MNHNY, CDR2 SVGAGI (reference sequence). The V end was cut by 2 bases, the J end by 5 bases, with 10 bases between. The CDR3 DNA sequence: TGTGCCAGCAGTTACACCCAGAAATATCAGCCCCAGCATTTT. This gives the protein CASSYTQKYQPQHF.

This chain uses TRBV27 with TRBJ2-1; 9 bases fit TRBD2. The V gene end was trimmed by 1 base and the J gene end by 5 bases; junction bases not matched to a gene: 6. The CDR3 extends over 16 amino acids. Germline CDR1 reads MNHEY; CDR2 reads SMNVEV (reference sequence). CDR3 sequence reads: CASSLYLAGTDNEQFF. The DNA for the CDR3 is TGTGCCAGCAGTTTATATCTAGCGGGAACCGACAATGAGCAGTTCTTC.

This clone was counted a few times. The J gene is TRBJ1-2, the V gene TRBV6-5, with 8 bases matching TRBD1. CDR1 MNHEY and CDR2 SVGAGI come from the germline V gene. V lost 4 bases and J lost 7; bases outside the gene matches: 8. The CDR3 is made up of 14 amino acids. The CDR3 here is CASSLSAGGLGYTF. CDR3 nucleotides: TGTGCCAGCAGTTTGTCTGCAGGGGGCCTTGGCTACACCTTC.

With regard to this clone: One end of the junction does not line up with germline, which may come from a read error. The genes are TRBV7-7 and TRBJ2-5; no reliable D call. The CDR3 sequence is 12 residues long. The germline gives CDR1 SSHAT, CDR2 FNYEAQ (reference sequence). The CDR3 DNA follows: TGTGCTAGCAGCTCGTCCGGGGAGACCCAGTACTTC. Translating it yields CASSSSGETQYF.

The chain combines TRBV4-2 with TRBJ2-7; D gene ambiguous. Trimming shortened V by 2 bases and J by 0 bases, and 11 bases separated the two germline ends. This CDR3 region has 15 residues. Germline V gene sequence: CDR1 LGHNA, CDR2 YNFKEQ. CDR3 in amino acids: CASSQIATPSYEQYF. The CDR3 DNA reads as TGTGCCAGCAGCCAAATAGCTACCCCCTCCTACGAGCAGTACTTC.

The V gene is TRBV4-3, the J gene TRBJ1-2, with TRBD1 identical over 8 bases. After removal of 4 bases from V and 4 bases from J, the junction contained 5 bases not matched to a gene. This CDR3 has 14 amino acids. Germline V gives CDR1 LGHNA, CDR2 YSLEER. As DNA, the CDR3 is TGCGCCAGCAGCCCCCGACAGGGGAGCTATGGCTACACCTTC. The encoded protein is CASSPRQGSYGYTF.

In this sample, this clone turned up once. The chain couples TRBV5-8 to TRBJ2-5; 9 positions agree with TRBD1. V shed 4 bases and J 0 bases; nucleotides not matched to a gene: 7. The CDR3 runs 16 residues. CDR1 is SGHTS, CDR2 YDEGEE, per germline. The CDR3 DNA reads as TGTGCCAGCAGCCCGTTTGGACAGGGGTACCAAGAGACCCAGTACTTC. Protein sequence: CASSPFGQGYQETQYF.

This chain uses TRBV15 with TRBJ1-1; the D gene is possibly TRBD1 (6 bases). V gave up 5 bases and J gave up 1 base, with 8 bases separating them. The CDR3 runs to 13 residues. Germline V gene sequence: CDR1 LNHNV, CDR2 YYDKDF (reference sequence). Written as DNA, the CDR3 is TGTGCCACCAGCTCGGGACAGAACACTGAAGCTTTCTTT. Amino acid sequence: CATSSGQNTEAFF.